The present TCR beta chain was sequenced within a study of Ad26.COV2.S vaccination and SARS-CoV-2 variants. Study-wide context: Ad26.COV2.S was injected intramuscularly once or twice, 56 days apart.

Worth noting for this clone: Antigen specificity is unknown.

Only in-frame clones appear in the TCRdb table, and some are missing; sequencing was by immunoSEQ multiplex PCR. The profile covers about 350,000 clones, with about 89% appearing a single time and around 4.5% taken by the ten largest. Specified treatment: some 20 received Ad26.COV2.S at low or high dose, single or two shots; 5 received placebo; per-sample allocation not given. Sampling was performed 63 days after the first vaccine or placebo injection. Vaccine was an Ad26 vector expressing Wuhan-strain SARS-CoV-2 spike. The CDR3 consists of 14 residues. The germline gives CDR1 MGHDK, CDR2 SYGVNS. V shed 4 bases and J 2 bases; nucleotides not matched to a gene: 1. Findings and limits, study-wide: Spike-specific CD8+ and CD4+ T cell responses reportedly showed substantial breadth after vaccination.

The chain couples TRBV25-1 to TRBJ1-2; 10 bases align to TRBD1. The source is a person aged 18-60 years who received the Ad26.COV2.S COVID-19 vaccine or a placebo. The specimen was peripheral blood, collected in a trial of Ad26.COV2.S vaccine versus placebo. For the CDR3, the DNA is TGTGCCAGCAGTGGGGGACAGGGGAACTATGGCTACACCTTC. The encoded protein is CASSGGQGNYGYTF.